These 23 T cell receptor beta chains were sequenced from one sample in a study of Ad26.COV2.S vaccination and SARS-CoV-2 variants. The treatment here: roughly 19 received Ad26.COV2.S at low or high dose, single or two shots; about 5 received placebo; per-sample allocation not given. Day 63 after the first injection of vaccine or placebo was the sampling time. Clones were sequenced by immunoSEQ multiplex PCR, and TCRdb holds only the in-frame ones, with some missing. Of approximately 300,000 clones detected, 85% appear once; the ten largest clones hold 2% to 2.5%. The sequences come from peripheral blood, collected in a trial of Ad26.COV2.S vaccine versus placebo. The receptor source for this set is a person aged 18-65 years who received the Ad26.COV2.S COVID-19 vaccine or a placebo.

CDR3 coding DNA: TGTGCCAGCAGCCGATCCCCTCGCAGTGGCAATCAGCCCCAGCATTTT. It translates to CASSRSPRSGNQPQHF. The rearrangement links TRBV27 to TRBJ1-5, with D unclear. The germline V gene has CDR1 MNHEY and CDR2 SMNVEV (reference sequence). V gave up 6 bases and J gave up 2 bases, with 17 bases separating them. The CDR3 has 16 amino acids.

The chain couples TRBV30 to TRBJ1-5; possible D gene TRBD1, 5 bases. From germline, CDR1 is GTSNPN and CDR2 SVGIG (reference sequence). V was cut by 2 bases and J by 0 bases, with 8 bases left in between. The CDR3 length is 14 residues. DNA of the CDR3: TGTGCCTGGAGTTTGGGGGATAGCAATCAGCCCCAGCATTTT. Its translation is CAWSLGDSNQPQHF.

The sample holds a few counts of this clone. This chain joins TRBV6-6 and TRBJ1-2, with 8 bases identical to TRBD1. CDR1 MNHNY and CDR2 SVGAGI come from the germline V gene (reference sequence). Germline trimming cut 5 bases from V and 2 bases from J; bases unmatched to any gene: 16. The CDR3 extends over 18 amino acids. The DNA for the CDR3 is TGTGCCAGCAGTCAAACAGGGACAGGATATACCCCCAACTATGGCTACACCTTC. It encodes CASSQTGTGYTPNYGYTF.

V gene TRBV10-1 combines with J gene TRBJ2-2; 8 bases map to TRBD2. This CDR3 spans 15 amino acids. V trimming: 4 bases; J trimming: 4 bases; junction bases outside the gene matches: 5. CDR1 WNHNN and CDR2 SYGVQD come from the germline V gene (reference sequence). The CDR3 bases are TGCGCCAGCAGTGCCGTGACTAGCGTCACCGGGGAGCTGTTTTTT. It codes for CASSAVTSVTGELFF.

The chain recombines TRBV30 with TRBJ1-5, with D maybe TRBD1 (6 bases). Germline V CDR1 and CDR2: GTSNPN, SVGIG (reference sequence). The CDR3 contains 13 residues. The ends were cut back, 5 bases at V and 3 bases at J, with 11 bases in the middle. The CDR3 region is CAWGTGYNQPQHF. The DNA for the CDR3 is TGTGCCTGGGGAACAGGGTACAATCAGCCCCAGCATTTT.

This chain joins TRBV25-1 and TRBJ2-1; D ambiguous. V lost 6 bases and J lost 9, with 12 bases in between. The CDR3 sequence is 12 residues long. Germline CDR1 is MGHDK and CDR2 is SYGVNS. CDR3 protein: CASRPKRGEQFF. CDR3 sequence (DNA): TGTGCCAGCAGACCGAAGAGAGGTGAGCAGTTCTTC. Complete variable domain (other parts from reference TRBV25-1 and TRBJ2-1): EADIYQTPRYLVIGTGKKITLECSQTMGHDKMYWYQQDPGMELHLIHYSYGVNSTEKGDLSSESTVSRIRTEHFPLTLESARPSHTSQYLCASRPKRGEQFFGPGTRLTVL.

The chain uses TRBV4-1 and TRBJ1-3; no definite D call. This CDR3 region has 13 residues. The germline V gene encodes CDR1 MGHRA and CDR2 YSYEKL. V dropped 5 bases and J dropped 0 bases, with 5 bases sitting between them. CDR3 in DNA: TGCGCCAGCAGCATATACTCTGGAAACACCATATATTTT. It yields the protein CASSIYSGNTIYF.

The chain joins TRBV5-1 to TRBJ1-6; unclear D gene. Germline CDR1 SGHRS, CDR2 YFSETQ. The CDR3 contains 15 residues. V lost 0 bases and J 10 bases, leaving 14 bases between the germline ends. In nucleotides, the CDR3 is TGCGCCAGCAGCTTGGATGGGGTAGGCTACTCACCCCTCCACTTT. Translating gives CASSLDGVGYSPLHF.

The gene calls are TRBV14 and TRBJ1-2, with D unclear. The V gene lost 1 base and the J gene lost 0 bases, with 6 bases spanning the gap. The CDR3 is made up of 14 amino acids. CDR1 and CDR2 (germline): SGHDN, FVKESK. Here the CDR3 DNA reads TGTGCCAGCAGCCAAGGCATCTCTAACTATGGCTACACCTTC. Translation gives CASSQGISNYGYTF.

The chain employs TRBV5-1 and TRBJ1-6; TRBD1 matches at 9 bases. The CDR3 has 15 amino acids. V was pared by 5 bases and J by 7 bases, with 7 bases of the junction left unmatched. Per the germline V gene, CDR1 is SGHRS and CDR2 is YFSETQ. As DNA, the CDR3 is TGCGCCAGCAGTACCTCCGGGACAGGGAATTCACCCCTCCACTTT. As protein: CASSTSGTGNSPLHF.

CDR3 in DNA: TGTGCCAGCAGCCTCCCGAGACGGTCTAACTATGGCTACACCTTC. Translating it yields CASSLPRRSNYGYTF. This rearrangement joins TRBV28 to TRBJ1-2; D is unresolved. The CDR3 is 15 amino acids. The germline CDR1 and CDR2 sequences are MDHEN and SYDVKM. V was pared by 6 bases and J by 0 bases, with 14 bases between.

The chain has TRBV6-6 and TRBJ1-3, with 7 bases lining up with TRBD1. There are 16 residues in the CDR3. Per the germline V gene, CDR1 is MNHNY and CDR2 is SVGAGI (reference sequence). After removal of 0 bases from V and 4 bases from J, the junction contained 6 bases not matched to a gene. The CDR3 nucleotides read TGTGCCAGCAGTTACTCACCTACAGGGGTAGGAAACACCATATATTTT. Translated, it gives CASSYSPTGVGNTIYF.

The chain has TRBV10-1 and TRBJ2-1; 12 bases agree with TRBD1. The V segment lost 3 bases and the J segment 6 bases; nucleotides outside the gene matches: 6. This CDR3 has 16 residues. Germline V CDR1 and CDR2: WNHNN, SYGVQD (reference sequence). The chain's CDR3 is CASSDGTGGALNEQFF. DNA of the CDR3: TGCGCCAGCAGTGACGGGACAGGGGGCGCTCTCAATGAGCAGTTCTTC.

The table lists this clone with many counts. The chain has TRBV5-5 and TRBJ1-1, with 8 bases matching TRBD1. CDR3 length equals 15 residues. J lost 5 bases, V lost 4 bases, and 10 bases had no gene match. Germline V gives CDR1 SGHKS, CDR2 YYEKEE (reference sequence). CDR3 in amino acids: CASSGRTGSGTEAFF. CDR3 coding DNA: TGTGCCAGCAGCGGAAGGACAGGGTCGGGGACTGAAGCTTTCTTT.

The chain combines TRBV5-1 with TRBJ2-2; TRBD2 matches at 11 bases. Germline loops: CDR1 SGHRS, CDR2 YFSETQ. Trimming at V came to 3 bases and at J to 0 bases, leaving 7 bases not matched to a gene. The CDR3 is 18 residues long. The CDR3 is CASSWTDSGGANTGELFF. The CDR3 DNA follows: TGCGCCAGCAGCTGGACAGATAGCGGGGGGGCGAACACCGGGGAGCTGTTTTTT.

This chain joins TRBV5-8 and TRBJ2-7, with 8 bases lining up with TRBD1. Germline values: CDR1 SGHTS, CDR2 YDEGEE. Trimming removed 5 bases from V and 2 bases from J; junction bases left unmatched: 6. The CDR3 sequence is 14 residues long. This chain's CDR3 is CASRRTGQTYEQYF. The CDR3 nucleotides read TGTGCCAGCAGACGGACAGGGCAAACCTACGAGCAGTACTTC.

The rearrangement joins TRBV5-1 to TRBJ1-2, with 8 bases that match TRBD1. This CDR3 has 14 amino acids. The germline V gene has CDR1 SGHRS and CDR2 YFSETQ. After removal of 0 bases from V and 7 bases from J, the junction contained 5 bases not matched to a gene. The CDR3 protein is CASSLVDRGIGYTF. The CDR3 DNA is TGCGCCAGCAGCTTGGTAGACAGGGGTATTGGCTACACCTTC.

The chain combines TRBV7-6 with TRBJ2-1; 9 bases fit TRBD2. The germline V gene encodes CDR1 SGHVS and CDR2 FNYEAQ. The CDR3 contains 18 residues. Germline trimming cut 1 base from V and 0 bases from J; bases unmatched to any gene: 7. CDR3 sequence: CASSLGLGRGGSYNEQFF. The DNA of the CDR3 is TGTGCCAGCAGCTTAGGATTGGGGCGGGGGGGCTCCTACAATGAGCAGTTCTTC.

J is TRBJ1-4 and V is TRBV13; D may be TRBD1 (6 bases). CDR1 PRHDT and CDR2 FYEKMQ come from the germline V gene (reference sequence). V lost 5 bases and J lost 3, with 13 bases in between. CDR3 length: 15 amino acids. The CDR3, as DNA: TGTGCCAGCAGCCGACGAGGACAGCCTAATGAAAAACTGTTTTTT. It specifies CASSRRGQPNEKLFF.

The chain recombines TRBV15 with TRBJ1-1; D is possibly TRBD1 (6 bases). The germline V gene has CDR1 LNHNV and CDR2 YYDKDF (reference sequence). This CDR3 spans 15 amino acids. Trimming stripped 1 base from V and 1 base from J, with 10 bases between. CDR3: CATSRGGPGNTEAFF. DNA of the CDR3: TGTGCCACCAGCAGAGGGGGGCCGGGGAACACTGAAGCTTTCTTT.

The chain recombines TRBV6-5 with TRBJ2-7, with 7 nucleotides matching TRBD1. This CDR3 is 13 amino acids long. CDR1 and CDR2 from the germline V gene are MNHEY and SVGAGI. V shed 11 bases and J 2 bases; nucleotides not matched to a gene: 9. The CDR3 loop reads CAARQGLAYEQYF. The DNA of the CDR3 is TGTGCCGCCAGACAGGGTTTAGCCTACGAGCAGTACTTC.

Remarks on this clone: The identical CDR3 is also encoded by other nucleotide sequences in the sample. The chain joins TRBV28 to TRBJ2-2; no clear D gene. Trimming took off 2 bases at V and 2 bases at J, with 0 bases between the two ends. This CDR3 spans 12 amino acids. Germline-derived CDR1 and CDR2 are MDHEN and SYDVKM. CDR3 coding DNA: TGTGCCAGCAGTTTAAACACCGGGGAGCTGTTTTTT. It encodes CASSLNTGELFF. The complete variable domain, with remaining parts taken from reference TRBV28 and TRBJ2-2, reads DVKVTQSSRYLVKRTGEKVFLECVQDMDHENMFWYRQDPGLGLRLIYFSYDVKMKEKGDIPEGYSVSREKKERFSLILESASTNQTSMYLCASSLNTGELFFGEGSRLTVL.

As DNA, the CDR3 is TGTGCCAGCAGCCTCGGGACAGGCGGGGATCAGCCCCAGCATTTT. Translation: CASSLGTGGDQPQHF. The chain carries TRBV3-1 (or the pseudogene TRBV3-2) and TRBJ1-5, with 8 bases identical to TRBD1. Germline CDR1 and CDR2: LGHDT and YNNKEL (reference sequence). J was trimmed by 5 bases and V by 4 bases; bases with no gene match: 7. The CDR3 has 15 residues.